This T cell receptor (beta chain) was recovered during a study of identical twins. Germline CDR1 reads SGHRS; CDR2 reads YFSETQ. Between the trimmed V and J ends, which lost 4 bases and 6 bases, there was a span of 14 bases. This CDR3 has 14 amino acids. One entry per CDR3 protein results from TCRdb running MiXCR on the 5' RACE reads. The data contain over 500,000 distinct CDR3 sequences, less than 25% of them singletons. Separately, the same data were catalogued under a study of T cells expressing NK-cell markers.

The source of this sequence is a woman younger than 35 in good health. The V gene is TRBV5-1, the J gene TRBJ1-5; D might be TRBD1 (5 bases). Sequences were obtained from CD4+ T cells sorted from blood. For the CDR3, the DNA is TGCGCCAGCAGCGCGTACGGGGGTAGTCAGCCCCAGCATTTT. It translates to CASSAYGGSQPQHF.